This T cell receptor beta chain stems from a study of cytomegalovirus exposure and HLA in healthy donors. Study at large: Across almost 400 genotyped donors, roughly 85% landed in the Caucasian-associated ancestry cluster. Findings and limits, study-wide: HLA restriction was apparent for most CMV-associated TCR beta chains in a later analysis.

Germline-derived CDR1 and CDR2 are SGHVS and FQNEAQ. The germline V and J ends were trimmed by 0 bases and 3 bases, with 6 bases remaining between them. The CDR3 extends over 13 amino acids. This clone occurred a few times. Its antigen remains unidentified. Researchers ran the PCR with 60 Vbeta and 13 Jbeta primers. Data came from immunoSEQ multiplex PCR; TCRdb stores just in-frame clones and leaves some out. The sample gives approximately 160,000 clones, around 78% of which show up once; about 1.4% is in the top ten. The receptor comes from a man aged 35 to 55 in good health and CMV-seronegative. The V call is TRBV7-8, the J call TRBJ2-7; a possible D gene is TRBD2 (5 bases). Sequenced material: PBMCs. CDR3 sequence reads: CASSLAGVYEQYV. The CDR3 nucleotides are TGTGCCAGCAGCTTAGCCGGGGTCTACGAGCAGTACGTC.